Each of the 5 T cell receptor beta chains below was sequenced from the same sample in a study of OX40 agonist ivuxolimab in advanced cancers. This table comes from immunoSEQ multiplex PCR, and its TCRdb copy is limited to in-frame clones, with some not included. The sample consists of approximately 70,000 clones, about 82% of them appearing once. Sequencing was performed on CD4+ or CD8+ T cells sorted from blood, taken in a trial of the OX40 agonist ivuxolimab. The receptors here all came from an adult with an advanced solid tumor such as melanoma, head and neck, liver or kidney cancer.

This chain uses TRBV14 with TRBJ2-2; D not certain. V shed 2 bases and J shed 8 bases, with 12 bases lying between them. The length of the CDR3 is 14 residues. Germline CDR1 is SGHDN and CDR2 is FVKESK. DNA for the CDR3: TGTGCCAGCAGCCAATCGTACTCCAGAGGGGAGCTGTTTTTT. As protein: CASSQSYSRGELFF.

V usage is TRBV6-5 and J usage is TRBJ1-4; TRBD1 matches 10 bases. Germline-derived CDR1 and CDR2 are MNHEY and SVGAGI. The CDR3 is 14 amino acids. The ends lost 6 bases at V and 10 bases at J; junction bases unmatched: 8. In nucleotides, the CDR3 is TGTGCCAGCAGCTTCCGGGACAGGGGAGGAAAACTGTTTTTT. Translated, it gives CASSFRDRGGKLFF.

This chain links TRBV12-5 with TRBJ1-2, with TRBD1 matching over 7 bases. Unmatched junction bases numbered 19, after V lost 1 base and J lost 8 bases. Germline V lookup: CDR1 LGHNT, CDR2 FRNRAP. This CDR3 is 18 amino acids long. The CDR3 loop is CASGLATGRFVGVEGYTF. CDR3 sequence (DNA): TGTGCTAGTGGTTTGGCGACAGGGAGGTTTGTAGGGGTCGAGGGCTACACCTTC. Using reference TRBV12-5 and TRBJ1-2 for the parts outside the CDR3, the full variable domain is DARVTQTPRHKVTEMGQEVTMRCQPILGHNTVFWYRQTMMQGLELLAYFRNRAPLDDSGMPKDRFSAEMPDATLATLKIQPSEPRDSAVYFCASGLATGRFVGVEGYTFGSGTRLTVV.

The chain combines TRBV7-6 with TRBJ1-4; 11 nucleotides agree with TRBD1. The CDR3 contains 17 residues. V was clipped by 5 bases and J by 3 bases; unmatched bases: 8. CDR1 and CDR2 (germline): SGHVS, FNYEAQ. The CDR3 sequence is CASSPRWGQGANEKLFF. The CDR3 DNA follows: TGTGCCAGCAGCCCCCGGTGGGGACAGGGGGCTAATGAAAAACTGTTTTTT.

This clone was seen more than once but under ten times. The chain recombines TRBV14 with TRBJ1-1; TRBD1 matches 7 bases. The CDR3 is 14 residues long. Germline assignment: CDR1 SGHDN and CDR2 FVKESK. V shed 4 bases and J 7 bases; nucleotides not matched to a gene: 9. The chain's CDR3 is CASSLRTGYDEAFF. The CDR3 coding sequence is TGTGCCAGCAGCCTTCGGACAGGTTATGATGAAGCTTTCTTT.